This TCR beta chain was obtained from a study of early T cells in non-severe SARS-CoV-2 infection. The CDR3 extends over 14 amino acids. V was trimmed by 0 bases and J by 4 bases, leaving 12 bases between them. CDR1 and CDR2 (germline): DFQATT, SNEGSKA (reference sequence). TCRdb reprocessed the 5' RACE reads via MiXCR and lists one record per CDR3 protein. This sample carries 80,000 to 100,000 distinct CDR3 sequences, 14% of them seen once, and the ten largest clones take under 6.5%. This chain uses TRBV20-1 with TRBJ1-2; a possible D gene is TRBD1 (5 bases). The sample taken for sequencing was whole blood. This clonotype was sampled from an adult who was a healthcare worker with PCR-confirmed SARS-CoV-2 infection or an uninfected control (not recorded which). The CDR3 DNA sequence: TGCAGTGCTAGAGATCCCCAGGGAGGCTATGGCTACACCTTC. The encoded protein is CSARDPQGGYGYTF.